The 8 T cell receptor beta chains below all came from one sample that was sequenced in a study of blood T cell repertoires in COVID-19. Profiling relied on immunoSEQ multiplex PCR, and the TCRdb table lists in-frame clones only, not all of them. Among around 210,000 clones listed, 84% were seen once. The sequenced sample was peripheral blood. The receptors were gathered from a human donor in a cohort sampled during active COVID-19.

This clone appeared a single time. CDR3 DNA: TGCAGCGTTGATGGCAGGGGCAAGCTTAACTATGGCTACACCTTC. Amino acid sequence: CSVDGRGKLNYGYTF. The chain has TRBV29-1 and TRBJ1-2; a possible D gene is TRBD1 (6 bases). Trimming stripped 3 bases from V and 1 base from J, with 15 bases between. Germline CDR1 and CDR2: SQVTM and ANQGSEA. The CDR3 has 15 residues.

The chain has TRBV18 and TRBJ2-3; 9 bases line up with TRBD1. The CDR3 length is 16 residues. Germline assignment: CDR1 KGHSH and CDR2 LQKENI. V was clipped by 6 bases and J by 6 bases; unmatched bases: 13. The CDR3 sequence is CASSRGTGPAWDTQYF. The CDR3, as DNA: TGTGCCAGCTCGCGCGGGACAGGGCCGGCTTGGGATACGCAGTATTTT.

The chain joins TRBV5-1 to TRBJ2-7, with 10 bases aligning to TRBD1. Germline lookup yields CDR1 SGHRS and CDR2 YFSETQ. The CDR3 spans 14 residues. Trimming took 5 bases from V and 3 from J; bases not matched to a gene: 5. The DNA of the CDR3 is TGCGCCAGCAGTATGGGGACAGGGGACTACGAGCAGTACTTC. Its translation is CASSMGTGDYEQYF.

The chain recombines TRBV3-1 (or the pseudogene TRBV3-2) with TRBJ2-7; tentative D call: TRBD2 (6 bases). Trimming removed 4 bases from V and 4 bases from J, with 17 bases in between. The CDR3 covers 15 residues. Germline V gene data show CDR1 as LGHDT and CDR2 as YNNKEL (reference sequence). CDR3 in DNA: TGTGCCAGCAGCCGAGTGGAGACGCGGGGATACGAGCAGTACTTC. Translated: CASSRVETRGYEQYF.

The V call is TRBV19, the J call TRBJ2-5; 8 bases match TRBD1. V was pared by 4 bases and J by 4 bases, with 5 bases of the junction left unmatched. The germline CDR1 and CDR2 sequences are LNHDA and SQIVND (reference sequence). CDR3 size: 14 residues. The CDR3 coding sequence is TGTGCCAGTAGTAGCAGGGGACAGGTAGAGACCCAGTACTTC. Translated: CASSSRGQVETQYF.

The chain combines TRBV11-2 with TRBJ2-3; D may be TRBD1 (6 bases). CDR1 and CDR2 from the germline V gene are SGHAT and FQNNGV. The CDR3 is made up of 14 amino acids. V was clipped by 2 bases and J by 6 bases, with 12 bases between them. The CDR3 loop reads CASSLNRQGDTQYF. For the CDR3, the DNA is TGTGCCAGCAGCTTAAATCGTCAGGGGGATACGCAGTATTTT.

This clone was seen a few times. The chain couples TRBV5-1 to TRBJ1-1; 8 nucleotides line up with TRBD1. J lost 1 base, V lost 1 base, and 6 bases had no gene match. The CDR3 runs to 16 residues. Germline-derived CDR1 and CDR2 are SGHRS and YFSETQ. The CDR3 region has the DNA TGCGCCAGCAGCTTGAGGGCAGGGGGCTCGAACACTGAAGCTTTCTTT. Translation gives CASSLRAGGSNTEAFF.

The gene calls are TRBV28 and TRBJ1-1; D ambiguous. The germline V and J ends were trimmed by 6 bases and 4 bases, with 30 bases remaining between them. The length of the CDR3 is 19 residues. The V gene's germline CDR1 is MDHEN and CDR2 SYDVKM. As DNA, the CDR3 is TGTGCCAGCAGATCCAACGGAGTTAAATGGGGAGGGAGAGGCACTGAAGCTTTCTTT. As protein: CASRSNGVKWGGRGTEAFF.